The 24 T cell receptor beta chains in this list originate from one sample, sequenced in a study of T cells in Graves' hyperthyroidism and ophthalmopathy. Using RNA transcripts as the source, TCR beta CDR3 regions were amplified. First-round RT-PCR with HTBI primers amplified the TCR CDR3 region. TCRdb independently ran MiXCR on the multiplex PCR reads; one entry per CDR3 protein. The sample shows 600,000 or so distinct CDR3 sequences, around 42% of them seen only once. Sequencing was done on a sample of peripheral blood or thyroid tissue (not recorded which). Source of these receptors: a woman in her late teens or twenties with Graves' hyperthyroidism.

The chain has TRBV7-2 and TRBJ2-1; 10 positions match TRBD2. Germline assignment: CDR1 SGHTA and CDR2 FQGNSA. The CDR3 is made up of 15 amino acids. V dropped 5 bases and J dropped 10; count of bases not matched to a gene: 11. CDR3 nucleotides: TGTGCCAGCAGCCCCTATGGGGTAGCGGGAGGAGAGCAGTTCTTC. This translates into CASSPYGVAGGEQFF.

This clonotype has a handful of counts. The J gene is TRBJ1-5, the V gene TRBV7-2; 9 bases line up with TRBD1. The CDR3 contains 14 residues. Unmatched junction bases numbered 6, after V lost 5 bases and J lost 7 bases. Looked up from germline, CDR1 is SGHTA and CDR2 is FQGNSA. The DNA of the CDR3 is TGTGCCAGCAGCCATACAGGGGGCGGGCAGCCCCAGCATTTT. Its protein product is CASSHTGGGQPQHF.

This clonotype appeared once. This chain joins TRBV29-1 and TRBJ2-7; 7 bases map to TRBD2. V gave up 8 bases and J gave up 3 bases; unmatched junction bases: 7. Germline V gene data show CDR1 as SQVTM and CDR2 as ANQGSEA. The CDR3 has 12 amino acids. The CDR3 region has the DNA TGCAGCAGTTACGCGGGAGACTACGAGCAGTACTTC. It codes for CSSYAGDYEQYF.

The chain combines TRBV7-8 with TRBJ1-2; D unclear. Germline V CDR1 and CDR2: SGHVS, FQNEAQ. CDR3 length: 13 residues. Between the trimmed V and J ends, which lost 8 bases and 1 base, there was a span of 11 bases. DNA of the CDR3: TGTGCCAGCGGGAATACAGTTAACTATGGCTACACCTTC. Its translation is CASGNTVNYGYTF. Looking up the rest from reference TRBV7-8 and TRBJ1-2 gives the full variable domain: GAGVSQSPRYKVAKRGQDVALRCDPISGHVSLFWYQQALGQGPEFLTYFQNEAQLDKSGLPSDRFFAERPEGSVSTLKIQRTQQEDSAVYLCASGNTVNYGYTFGSGTRLTVV.

V gene TRBV7-8 combines with J gene TRBJ2-5; perhaps D is TRBD1 or TRBD2 (7 bases each). Trimming cost V 3 bases and J 3 bases, with 20 bases left between them. The CDR3 runs 17 residues. Looked up from germline, CDR1 is SGHVS and CDR2 is FQNEAQ. CDR3 loop: CASSFSAGGAGKETQYF. In nucleotides, the CDR3 is TGTGCCAGCAGCTTTTCCGCAGGGGGAGCGGGAAAAGAGACCCAGTACTTC.

V usage is TRBV20-1 and J usage is TRBJ1-5; D uncertain. The CDR3 covers 13 residues. Germline lookup yields CDR1 DFQATT and CDR2 SNEGSKA (reference sequence). The V end lost 2 bases, the J end lost 5 bases, and 10 bases lay between the germline ends. CDR3 coding DNA: TGCAGTGCTAGAAGCCCTAGAGATCAGCCCCAGCATTTT. Translated, it gives CSARSPRDQPQHF.

This clonotype was counted at least ten times. The chain links TRBV2 to TRBJ1-5, with 9 bases identical to TRBD1. The CDR3 covers 15 residues. The V segment lost 6 bases and the J segment 0 bases; nucleotides outside the gene matches: 3. Per the germline V gene, CDR1 is SNHLY and CDR2 is FYNNEI. CDR3 region: CASRRTGDSNQPQHF. CDR3 bases: TGTGCCAGCAGGAGGACAGGGGATAGCAATCAGCCCCAGCATTTT.

The chain joins TRBV15 to TRBJ1-1; D uncertain. Germline V gives CDR1 LNHNV, CDR2 YYDKDF (reference sequence). V was cut by 8 bases and J by 0 bases, with 13 bases left in between. This CDR3 is 14 amino acids long. The CDR3 sequence is CATQRGSLNTEAFF. CDR3 DNA: TGTGCCACCCAAAGAGGCTCATTGAACACTGAAGCTTTCTTT.

In this sample, this clonotype turned up a few times. J is TRBJ2-7 and V is TRBV2, with TRBD1 as a possible D gene (5 bases). Trimming pared 4 bases from V and 6 bases from J, leaving 10 bases between. The germline gives CDR1 SNHLY, CDR2 FYNNEI. The length of the CDR3 is 12 residues. The CDR3 DNA reads TGTGCCAGCAGTGTCCTCCAGGGCGAGCAGTACTTC. This translates into CASSVLQGEQYF.

The count of this clonotype is one. V and J are TRBV19 and TRBJ1-5, with 7 bases identical to TRBD1. Per germline, CDR1 LNHDA and CDR2 SQIVND (reference sequence). The CDR3 covers 15 residues. V shed 3 bases, J shed 6 bases, and the junction held 8 bases outside the gene matches. The CDR3 reads CASSIPQGLTQPQHF. The DNA of the CDR3 is TGTGCCAGTAGTATCCCACAGGGGTTGACTCAGCCCCAGCATTTT.

This clonotype has only a few counts. The genes are TRBV7-2 and TRBJ2-7, with D maybe TRBD2 (6 bases). V was clipped by 0 bases and J by 7 bases, with 13 bases between them. Germline V CDR1 and CDR2: SGHTA, FQGNSA. There are 14 residues in the CDR3. The CDR3 nucleotides read TGTGCCAGCAGCTTAGCGGGACTCTACGTGGAGCAGTACTTC. Its translation: CASSLAGLYVEQYF.

This clonotype has a handful of counts. V gene TRBV2 combines with J gene TRBJ2-2; TRBD1 matches 7 bases. The CDR3 is 13 residues long. J gave up 7 bases and V 5 bases, and 4 bases lay outside the gene matches. Per the germline V gene, CDR1 is SNHLY and CDR2 is FYNNEI. CDR3 sequence (DNA): TGTGCCAGCAGTTTACAGGGGTTCGGGGAGCTGTTTTTT. Translation: CASSLQGFGELFF.

The gene calls are TRBV11-1 and TRBJ2-7, with TRBD2 matching 7 bases. The CDR3 length is 15 residues. Germline CDR1 and CDR2: SGHAT and FQDESV (reference sequence). V dropped 5 bases and J dropped 0; count of bases not matched to a gene: 7. The DNA for the CDR3 is TGTGCCAGCAGCCGGAACGGGAGGAGCTCCTACGAGCAGTACTTC. Its translation is CASSRNGRSSYEQYF.

V gene TRBV10-3 combines with J gene TRBJ2-5; the match to TRBD2 covers 10 bases. CDR3 length equals 14 residues. The germline V gene has CDR1 ENHRY and CDR2 SYGVKD. J lost 5 bases, V lost 6 bases, and 6 bases had no gene match. CDR3 nucleotides: TGTGCCATCAGAGAAGCGGGAGGGGTGGAGACCCAGTACTTC. It translates to CAIREAGGVETQYF.

This clonotype was detected only a few times. This rearrangement joins TRBV5-1 to TRBJ2-5, with 8 nucleotides matching TRBD1. The CDR3 spans 13 residues. J was trimmed by 3 bases and V by 4 bases; bases with no gene match: 2. The germline gives CDR1 SGHRS, CDR2 YFSETQ. DNA of the CDR3: TGCGCCAGCAGCACGGGACAGGAAGAGACCCAGTACTTC. This sequence encodes CASSTGQEETQYF.

A few counts support this clonotype. The rearrangement links TRBV7-9 to TRBJ2-7, with 7 bases aligning to TRBD1. CDR1 is SEHNR and CDR2 is FQNEAQ in the germline V gene (reference sequence). Trimming removed 3 bases from V and 4 bases from J; junction bases left unmatched: 9. The CDR3 extends over 15 amino acids. The CDR3 region is CASSFRAGTAYEQYF. CDR3 sequence (DNA): TGTGCCAGCAGCTTTCGGGCCGGGACAGCTTACGAGCAGTACTTC.

The rearrangement joins TRBV29-1 to TRBJ1-2; the D gene is possibly TRBD1 (6 bases). CDR3 length equals 16 residues. Germline V gene lookup returns CDR1 SQVTM and CDR2 ANQGSEA. V lost 0 bases to trimming and J lost 7 bases, with 21 bases between them. This CDR3 is CSVEDFRAAGACGYTF. CDR3 coding DNA: TGCAGCGTTGAAGATTTCCGAGCGGCGGGGGCCTGTGGCTACACCTTC.

The J gene is TRBJ1-6, the V gene TRBV12-3 or TRBV12-4; D gene unclear. The V and J ends lost 7 bases and 8 bases respectively, with 15 bases between them. The CDR3 spans 14 residues. DNA of the CDR3: TGTGCCAGCACTAGACACTGGGCGGATTCACCCCTCCACTTT. Translated, it gives CASTRHWADSPLHF.

The table lists this clonotype with a few counts. The chain uses TRBV19 and TRBJ1-2; 7 bases line up with TRBD1. The V segment lost 8 bases and the J segment 4 bases; nucleotides outside the gene matches: 13. Germline values: CDR1 LNHDA, CDR2 SQIVND (reference sequence). The CDR3 is 15 amino acids. CDR3 in DNA: TGTGCCAGTGGACGAACAGGGGCACTGATCTATGGCTACACCTTC. Protein: CASGRTGALIYGYTF.

V usage is TRBV7-8 and J usage is TRBJ2-2; D gene unclear. Germline V gene sequence: CDR1 SGHVS, CDR2 FQNEAQ. The germline V and J ends were trimmed by 1 base and 2 bases, with 14 bases remaining between them. This CDR3 region has 17 residues. The CDR3 is CASSLVRLNDNTGELFF. The CDR3 DNA sequence: TGTGCCAGCAGCTTAGTTCGCCTAAATGATAACACCGGGGAGCTGTTTTTT.

In its sample, this clonotype was seen a few times. Just one base apart from a much larger clone, this may be a read error. Likely a read error: the CDR3 ends without its conserved phenylalanine or tryptophan. This chain joins TRBV10-3 and TRBJ1-1, with 10 positions matching TRBD1. There are 14 residues in the CDR3. With V trimmed by 6 bases and J by 5 bases, 6 bases remained unmatched. The germline gives CDR1 ENHRY, CDR2 SYGVKD. This chain's CDR3 is CAIRGTGARTEAFL. The CDR3 DNA reads TGTGCCATCAGGGGGACAGGGGCGAGAACTGAAGCTTTCCTT.

V is TRBV5-1 and J is TRBJ1-1; D is unresolved. The CDR3 loop spans 14 amino acids. Trimming removed 3 bases from V and 1 base from J, with 10 bases in between. Germline V CDR1 and CDR2: SGHRS, YFSETQ. This CDR3 reads CASSSEGWNTEAFF. In nucleotides, the CDR3 is TGCGCCAGCAGCTCGGAAGGGTGGAACACTGAAGCTTTCTTT. The complete variable domain, with remaining parts taken from reference TRBV5-1 and TRBJ1-1, reads KAGVTQTPRYLIKTRGQQVTLSCSPISGHRSVSWYQQTPGQGLQFLFEYFSETQRNKGNFPGRFSGRQFSNSRSEMNVSTLELGDSALYLCASSSEGWNTEAFFGQGTRLTVV.

Notes on this clonotype: One junction end does not reproduce the germline sequence, and a read error may be involved. The chain employs TRBV10-3 and TRBJ1-1; possible D gene TRBD1, 6 bases. Germline CDR1 is ENHRY and CDR2 is SYGVKD. This CDR3 contains 15 residues. The CDR3 region has the DNA TGTGCCAGCAGTTCCCTTCCGGGGGCGGGGACTGAAGCTTTCTTT. It yields the protein CASSSLPGAGTEAFF.

Turning to this clonotype: Compared with germline, one end of the junction differs, possibly owing to a read error. The gene calls are TRBV29-1 and TRBJ2-5; 9 bases match TRBD1. This CDR3 is built from 14 residues. In germline, CDR1 is SQVTM, CDR2 ANQGSEA. CDR3 residues: CSGLYRGLAGTQCF. In nucleotides, the CDR3 is TGCAGCGGCCTGTACAGGGGGCTTGCGGGGACCCAGTGCTTC.